A selection of T cell receptor beta chains follows, all from one sample in a study of cytomegalovirus exposure and HLA in healthy donors. TCRdb keeps only in-frame clones here, not all; method: immunoSEQ multiplex PCR. The repertoire holds about 160,000 clones, under 90% seen once, with around 1.5% in the top ten. Sequencing used PBMCs. The receptors originated from a male donor in good health and CMV-seronegative. The CDR3 runs from the conserved cysteine through the conserved F or W. A D gene is named only where the DNA matches it firmly. Not all rows give a size; the values are once, few, many and, for expanded clones, a class.

TRBV28	TRBJ2-7	TRBD1	NA	CASSVTGEAYEQYF	TGTGCCAGCAGTGTGACAGGGGAAGCCTACGAGCAGTACTTC
TRBV7-9	TRBJ2-1	NA	NA	CASSLASGHAHEQFF	TGTGCCAGCAGCTTAGCTAGCGGACATGCGCATGAGCAGTTCTTC
TRBV7-6	TRBJ2-7	TRBD1	few	CASSPRRQGLYEQYF	TGTGCCAGCAGCCCCCGCCGACAGGGGCTTTACGAGCAGTACTTC
TRBV5-6	TRBJ1-2	TRBD1	NA	CASSLNTQGAAYGYTF	TGTGCCAGCAGCCTTAATACCCAGGGGGCGGCCTATGGCTACACCTTC
TRBV4-1	TRBJ1-2	NA	NA	CASSQVDYGYTF	TGCGCCAGCAGCCAAGTCGACTATGGCTACACCTTC
TRBV10-3	TRBJ1-5	TRBD1	NA	CAISTGQGAQQPQHF	TGTGCCATCAGTACGGGACAGGGGGCGCAACAGCCCCAGCATTTT
TRBV7-7	TRBJ2-5	NA	NA	CASSLNSRGETQYF	TGTGCCAGCAGCTTAAATTCCCGCGGAGAGACCCAGTACTTC
TRBV7-2	TRBJ2-3	TRBD2	NA	CASRYQGLADLTDTQYF	TGTGCCAGCAGATATCAGGGACTAGCGGACCTCACAGATACGCAGTATTTT
TRBV5-1	TRBJ1-6	NA	NA	CASSLHLPGILPLHF	TGCGCCAGCAGCTTGCACCTTCCAGGGATTTTACCCCTCCACTTT
TRBV6-5	TRBJ2-1	TRBD2	NA	CASGIAGAWGYEQFF	TGTGCCAGCGGGATAGCGGGGGCATGGGGCTATGAGCAGTTCTTC
TRBV15	TRBJ2-4	NA	NA	CATSRDQGSNIQYF	TGTGCCACCAGCAGAGATCAGGGATCAAACATTCAGTACTTC
TRBV7-8	TRBJ2-3	TRBD1	NA	CASSLENRGSTDTQYF	TGTGCCAGCAGCTTAGAGAACAGGGGTAGCACAGATACGCAGTATTTT
TRBV6-6	TRBJ1-2	NA	NA	CASRDPGKSGYTF	TGTGCCAGCAGAGACCCGGGAAAGTCTGGCTACACCTTC
TRBV6-1	TRBJ2-7	NA	once	CASREGWNYEQYF	TGTGCCAGCAGGGAGGGGTGGAACTACGAGCAGTACTTC
TRBV14	TRBJ2-7	NA	NA	CASSVIEGVYEQYF	TGTGCCAGCAGTGTTATCGAGGGGGTTTACGAGCAGTACTTC
TRBV11-2	TRBJ2-3	NA	NA	CASSLVGHSTDTQYF	TGTGCCAGCAGCTTAGTGGGCCACAGCACAGATACGCAGTATTTT
TRBV18	TRBJ2-2	TRBD1	NA	CASSPLGQGSFANTGELFF	TGTGCCAGCTCACCTCTGGGACAGGGGTCTTTCGCGAACACCGGGGAGCTGTTTTTT
TRBV29-1	TRBJ1-4	NA	NA	CSVEGHRNEKLFF	TGCAGCGTTGAGGGACACCGTAATGAAAAACTGTTTTTT
TRBV7-9	TRBJ2-7	TRBD1	NA	CASTPGTGPYEQYF	TGTGCCAGCACCCCCGGGACAGGACCCTACGAGCAGTACTTC
TRBV15	TRBJ1-5	TRBD1	once	CATSSRDRGGQPQHF	TGTGCCACCAGCAGTAGAGACAGGGGTGGGCAGCCCCAGCATTTT
TRBV5-5	TRBJ2-7	NA	NA	CASSLGGQFYEQYF	TGTGCCAGCAGCTTGGGAGGACAGTTTTACGAGCAGTACTTC
TRBV27	TRBJ2-7	NA	NA	CASSLQVYYEQYF	TGTGCCAGCAGTTTACAGGTTTACTACGAGCAGTACTTC
TRBV9	TRBJ2-3	NA	once	CASSVGNRDHTQYF	TGTGCCAGCAGCGTAGGGAACAGGGACCATACGCAGTATTTT
TRBV4-3	TRBJ2-7	TRBD2	NA	CASSQDLLAGDYEQYF	TGCGCCAGCAGCCAAGATCTCCTAGCGGGCGATTACGAGCAGTACTTC
TRBV6-5	TRBJ2-7	NA	NA	CASSLTQGWGHEQYF	TGTGCCAGCAGTCTGACTCAGGGTTGGGGCCACGAGCAGTACTTC
TRBV2	TRBJ2-7	TRBD2	NA	CASSPRTAGYEQYF	TGTGCCAGCAGTCCTCGTACAGCGGGGTACGAGCAGTACTTC
TRBV7-3	TRBJ2-5	NA	NA	CASSLALGPSETQYF	TGTGCCAGCAGCTTGGCCCTGGGGCCCTCGGAGACCCAGTACTTC
TRBV7-9	TRBJ1-2	NA	once	CASSFERNGYTF	TGTGCCAGCAGCTTTGAGAGGAATGGCTACACCTTC
TRBV18	TRBJ1-4	NA	NA	CASSEGATNEKLFF	TGTGCCAGCTCAGAAGGGGCGACTAATGAAAAACTGTTTTTT
TRBV5-1	TRBJ2-3	NA	NA	CASSLRQTDTQYF	TGCGCCAGCAGCCTTCGACAAACAGATACGCAGTATTTT
TRBV5-6	TRBJ1-6	NA	NA	CASREAPAGVNSPLHF	TGTGCCAGCAGGGAGGCTCCCGCCGGGGTTAATTCACCCCTCCACTTT
TRBV29-1	TRBJ2-1	TRBD1	NA	CSVFLQGASYNEQFF	TGCAGCGTTTTCCTACAGGGGGCCTCCTACAATGAGCAGTTCTTC
TRBV11-2	TRBJ2-7	TRBD2	NA	CASSPSGGNYEQYF	TGTGCCAGCAGCCCCAGCGGGGGTAACTACGAGCAGTACTTC
TRBV4-1	TRBJ2-7	NA	NA	CASSQEDGQPFEQYF	TGCGCCAGCAGCCAAGAAGATGGACAGCCTTTCGAGCAGTACTTC
TRBV9	TRBJ2-2	TRBD1	NA	CASSVVAGGEGYVGELFF	TGTGCCAGCAGCGTAGTAGCAGGGGGCGAGGGCTATGTCGGGGAGCTGTTTTTT
TRBV5-1	TRBJ2-1	NA	NA	CASSLGAGRPDNEQFF	TGCGCCAGCAGCTTGGGCGCCGGGAGACCCGACAATGAGCAGTTCTTC
TRBV4-1	TRBJ1-2	NA	NA	CASSQASRTANNYGYTF	TGCGCCAGCAGCCAAGCCTCAAGGACAGCCAATAACTATGGCTACACCTTC
TRBV25-1	TRBJ1-4	NA	NA	CASSEDRRGTTNEKLFF	TGTGCCAGCAGTGAAGATCGTCGGGGAACAACTAATGAAAAACTGTTTTTT
TRBV4-2	TRBJ2-5	TRBD2	few	CASSQDLASGETQYF	TGTGCCAGCAGCCAAGATCTGGCTAGCGGAGAGACCCAGTACTTC
TRBV6-5	TRBJ1-1	NA	NA	CASSYETANTEAFF	TGTGCCAGCAGTTACGAGACAGCGAACACTGAAGCTTTCTTT
TRBV7-9	TRBJ1-2	NA	NA	CASGDFRGGYGYTF	TGTGCCAGCGGGGACTTTCGGGGGGGATATGGCTACACCTTC
TRBV14	TRBJ2-5	TRBD1	once	CASSKRTGGKETQYF	TGTGCCAGCAGCAAAAGGACAGGGGGCAAGGAGACCCAGTACTTC
TRBV6-6	TRBJ2-1	TRBD2	NA	CASSTASGGIVEEQFF	TGTGCCAGCAGCACCGCTAGCGGGGGGATCGTCGAGGAGCAGTTCTTC
TRBV12-5	TRBJ1-2	TRBD1	NA	CASGLVLGTAIGYTF	TGTGCTAGTGGTTTGGTACTTGGGACAGCGATTGGCTACACCTTC